Below are 14 T cell receptor beta chains sequenced from a single sample in a study of T cells in Graves' hyperthyroidism and ophthalmopathy. RNA transcripts served as the template for amplifying TCR beta CDR3 regions. HTBI primers drove first-round RT-PCR of the TCR CDR3. TCRdb re-derived calls from the multiplex PCR reads in MiXCR, one entry per CDR3 protein. The sample holds roughly 290,000 distinct CDR3 sequences, roughly an eighth seen once. The specimen was blood. The receptors originated from a woman in her 40s with Graves' hyperthyroidism.

Many counts were recorded for this clonotype. This rearrangement joins TRBV20-1 to TRBJ2-1; maybe TRBD2 (6 bases). Germline V gene lookup returns CDR1 DFQATT and CDR2 SNEGSKA (reference sequence). The CDR3 contains 14 residues. V was clipped by 4 bases and J by 5 bases, with 15 bases between them. The CDR3 loop is CSAIPSDMNNEQFF. CDR3 bases: TGCAGTGCTATCCCTAGCGACATGAACAATGAGCAGTTCTTC.

The gene calls are TRBV6-4 and TRBJ2-3; D not certain. The CDR3 covers 14 residues. CDR1 and CDR2 from the germline V gene are MRHNA and SNTAGT. With 2 bases removed from V and 1 base from J, the gap between germline ends came to 7 bases. CDR3 protein: CASSDEAGTDTQYF. The CDR3 DNA is TGTGCCAGCAGTGACGAGGCGGGCACAGATACGCAGTATTTT.

The CDR3 coding sequence is TGTGCCAGTAGCCGCGCGGGCAGGGGGCCCGGGGAGACCCAGTACTTC. It specifies CASSRAGRGPGETQYF. V is TRBV19 and J is TRBJ2-5, with 8 bases fitting TRBD1. The CDR3 length is 16 residues. Looked up from germline, CDR1 is LNHDA and CDR2 is SQIVND (reference sequence). J lost 5 bases, V lost 6 bases, and 14 bases had no gene match. The complete variable domain, with remaining parts taken from reference TRBV19 and TRBJ2-5, reads DGGITQSPKYLFRKEGQNVTLSCEQNLNHDAMYWYRQDPGQGLRLIYYSQIVNDFQKGDIAEGYSVSREKKESFPLTVTSAQKNPTAFYLCASSRAGRGPGETQYFGPGTRLLVL.

This clonotype has a count of ten or more. Here the CDR3 reads CASTWGDRGNTIYF. The CDR3 region has the DNA TGTGCCAGCACCTGGGGGGACAGGGGAAACACCATATATTTT. This chain uses TRBV12-3 or TRBV12-4 with TRBJ1-3, with TRBD1 identical over 8 bases. CDR3 length equals 14 residues. V shed 7 bases and J 4 bases; nucleotides not matched to a gene: 6.

This clonotype was counted many times. V is TRBV28 and J is TRBJ2-1, with TRBD2 identical over 7 bases. This CDR3 contains 14 residues. Germline V gene data show CDR1 as MDHEN and CDR2 as SYDVKM. Trimming cost V 2 bases and J 9 bases; bases outside gene matches: 7. CDR3 sequence: CASSLGGRAGEQFF. The CDR3 DNA reads as TGTGCCAGCAGTTTAGGGGGGAGGGCGGGTGAGCAGTTCTTC. Full variable domain (outside the CDR3, taken from reference TRBV28 and TRBJ2-1): DVKVTQSSRYLVKRTGEKVFLECVQDMDHENMFWYRQDPGLGLRLIYFSYDVKMKEKGDIPEGYSVSREKKERFSLILESASTNQTSMYLCASSLGGRAGEQFFGPGTRLTVL.

This chain uses TRBV20-1 with TRBJ2-2; TRBD2 aligns across 9 bases. This CDR3 spans 14 amino acids. Losses at the gene ends were 6 bases for V and 6 bases for J; bases not matched to a gene: 8. Germline values: CDR1 DFQATT, CDR2 SNEGSKA (reference sequence). CDR3 region: CSAGGRAGAGELFF. For the CDR3, the DNA is TGCAGTGCAGGCGGGAGGGCGGGGGCCGGGGAGCTGTTTTTT.

The V and J genes are TRBV2 and TRBJ2-5; 8 positions match TRBD2. This CDR3 has 15 amino acids. With 3 bases clipped from V and 8 bases from J, the junction kept 11 bases outside the gene matches. Germline-derived CDR1 and CDR2 are SNHLY and FYNNEI. The chain's CDR3 is CASSDPGAGEDTQYF. CDR3 nucleotides: TGTGCCAGCAGTGACCCGGGAGCGGGAGAGGATACCCAGTACTTC.

In its sample, this clonotype was seen once. A much larger clone lies one base from this, so it may be a read error. The chain is built from TRBV7-9 and TRBJ2-5; D is uncertain. The CDR3 runs to 17 residues. Trimming took 1 base from V and 1 from J, leaving 16 bases between them. In germline, CDR1 is SEHNR, CDR2 FQNEAQ (reference sequence). CDR3 in amino acids: CASSLVNLGIRQETQYF. The CDR3 DNA reads as TGTGCCAGCAGCTTAGTTAACCTCGGTATACGCCAAGAGACCCAGTACTTC.

The chain combines TRBV13 with TRBJ2-1; D is possibly TRBD2 (6 bases). The germline V and J ends were trimmed by 4 bases and 3 bases, with 19 bases remaining between them. Germline V CDR1 and CDR2: PRHDT, FYEKMQ (reference sequence). This CDR3 region has 17 residues. CDR3 in DNA: TGTGCCAGCAGCTCCGCGACCAATCCCGGGAGCTACAATGAGCAGTTCTTC. Amino acids: CASSSATNPGSYNEQFF.

This clonotype was seen ten or more times. The chain recombines TRBV9 with TRBJ2-7, with D perhaps matching TRBD2 (6 bases). The CDR3 extends over 16 amino acids. Germline CDR1 reads SGDLS; CDR2 reads YYNGEE. The V and J ends lost 0 bases and 0 bases respectively, with 13 bases between them. DNA of the CDR3: TGTGCCAGCAGCGTAGAAAGCGGGCGTCCCTCCTACGAGCAGTACTTC. Protein sequence: CASSVESGRPSYEQYF.

Notes on this clonotype: It may be a read error: a sequence one base away is much more abundant. The gene calls are TRBV24-1 and TRBJ2-5; no firm D call. The V end lost 3 bases, the J end lost 2 bases, and 9 bases lay between the germline ends. CDR1 and CDR2 from the germline V gene are KGHDR and SFDVKD. The CDR3 is 14 amino acids. The chain's CDR3 is CATSDRRNQETQYF. The CDR3 bases are TGTGCCACCAGTGATAGGAGAAATCAAGAGACCCAGTACTTC.

As regards this clonotype: Being one base from a much bigger clone, this may be a read error. V gene TRBV5-4 combines with J gene TRBJ1-2; 7 bases align to TRBD1. This CDR3 contains 17 residues. Germline V gene data show CDR1 as SGHNT and CDR2 as YYREEE (reference sequence). The CDR3 DNA sequence: TGTGCCAACAGCCCCCTTGGACCCGGGACAGTAAACTATGGCTACACCTTC. Residues: CANSPLGPGTVNYGYTF.

This clonotype was observed a handful of times. The chain couples TRBV6-1 to TRBJ2-1; D is possibly TRBD2 (6 bases). The CDR3 spans 13 residues. Germline V CDR1 and CDR2: MNHNS, SASEGT. Trimming took off 11 bases at V and 4 bases at J, with 15 bases between the two ends. DNA for the CDR3: TGTGCCGGGGGGACGGTGCTTTACAATGAGCAGTTCTTC. Residues: CAGGTVLYNEQFF.

This clonotype was seen ten or more times. This sequence joins TRBV2 and TRBJ2-3; tentatively, D is TRBD2 (7 bases). This CDR3 is 15 amino acids long. CDR1 and CDR2 from the germline V gene are SNHLY and FYNNEI. The V gene lost 8 bases and the J gene lost 5 bases, with 20 bases spanning the gap. The CDR3 DNA reads TGTGCCAGCGGACCTGGTTGGGAGGGGGGAGATACGCAGTATTTT. This sequence encodes CASGPGWEGGDTQYF.